These T cell receptor beta chains were read from a single sample in a study of beta chain features in type 1 diabetes. Using immunoSEQ multiplex PCR, the repertoire was profiled, and TCRdb retains in-frame clones only, with some absent. Of 130,000 to 150,000 clones in the sample, about 13% were seen once. The sequencing sample was made of central memory CD4+ T cells from blood. The receptor set was obtained from a man younger than 35 with type 1 diabetes. Each CDR3 is given with its conserved first and last residue. D genes are given only for firm matches. The size of a clone is reported for some rows only, either as once, few or many, or as a class for expanded clones.

d_call j_call clone_size v_call cdr3_aa cdr3_nt
TRBD1 TRBJ2-2 few TRBV29-1 CSADRGDTGELFF TGCAGCGCGGACAGGGGGGACACCGGGGAGCTGTTTTTT
- TRBJ2-3 few TRBV5-4 CASSLRLDINTDTQYF TGTGCCAGCAGCCTTAGACTTGATATAAACACAGATACGCAGTATTTT
- TRBJ2-7 - TRBV5-6 CASSWGAAYEQYF TGTGCCAGCAGCTGGGGGGCGGCGTACGAGCAGTACTTC
- TRBJ2-7 many TRBV2 CASSEAGTGEQYF TGTGCCAGCAGTGAGGCAGGGACCGGGGAGCAGTACTTC
- TRBJ1-1 many TRBV23-1 CASSQCYPF TGCGCCAGCAGTCAATGTTACCCCTTT
TRBD1 TRBJ1-3 - TRBV5-6 CASSRQGAGNTIYF TGTGCCAGCAGTCGACAGGGTGCTGGAAACACCATATATTTT
- TRBJ2-5 - TRBV25-1 CASSEDFQETQYF TGTGCCAGCAGTGAGGACTTCCAAGAGACCCAGTACTTC
- TRBJ1-2 few TRBV19 CASGRVVDYGYTF TGTGCCAGTGGCAGGGTTGTGGACTATGGCTACACCTTC
TRBD1 TRBJ2-7 - TRBV5-6 CASRPTGTGGPYEQYF TGTGCCAGCAGACCAACAGGGACAGGGGGGCCCTACGAGCAGTACTTC
TRBD1 TRBJ1-2 - TRBV9 CASSVEPGQGGYTF TGTGCCAGCAGCGTAGAACCAGGACAGGGAGGCTACACCTTC